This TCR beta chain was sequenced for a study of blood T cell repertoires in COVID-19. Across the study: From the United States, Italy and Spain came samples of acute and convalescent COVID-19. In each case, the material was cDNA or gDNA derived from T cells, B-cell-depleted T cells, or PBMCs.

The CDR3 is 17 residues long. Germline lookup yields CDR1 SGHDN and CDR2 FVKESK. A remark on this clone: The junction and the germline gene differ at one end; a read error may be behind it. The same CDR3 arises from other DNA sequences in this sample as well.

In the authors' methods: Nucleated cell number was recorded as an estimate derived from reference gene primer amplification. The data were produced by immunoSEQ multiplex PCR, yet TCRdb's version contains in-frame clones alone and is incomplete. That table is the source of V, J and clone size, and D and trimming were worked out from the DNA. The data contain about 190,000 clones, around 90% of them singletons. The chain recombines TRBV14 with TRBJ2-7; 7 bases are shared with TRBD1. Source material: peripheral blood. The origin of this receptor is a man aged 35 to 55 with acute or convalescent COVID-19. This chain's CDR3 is CASSPRRGQKYSYEQYF. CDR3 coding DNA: TGTGCCAGCAGCCCCCGTAGGGGACAGAAGTACTCCTACGAACAGTACTTC.